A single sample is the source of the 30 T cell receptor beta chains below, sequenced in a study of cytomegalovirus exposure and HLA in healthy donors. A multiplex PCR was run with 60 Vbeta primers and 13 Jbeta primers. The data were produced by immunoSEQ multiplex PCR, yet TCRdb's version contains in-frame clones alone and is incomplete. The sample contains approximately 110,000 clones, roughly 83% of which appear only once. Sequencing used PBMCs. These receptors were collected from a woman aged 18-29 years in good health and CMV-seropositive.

The CDR3 DNA is TGTGCCAGCAGGTACCGAGGGACAGTCTACGAGCAGTACTTC. Translated: CASRYRGTVYEQYF. The rearrangement uses TRBV27 and TRBJ2-7; 7 nucleotides match TRBD1. The CDR3 sequence is 14 residues long. From germline, CDR1 is MNHEY and CDR2 SMNVEV (reference sequence). The V and J ends lost 6 bases and 3 bases, in that order; junction bases with no gene match: 8.

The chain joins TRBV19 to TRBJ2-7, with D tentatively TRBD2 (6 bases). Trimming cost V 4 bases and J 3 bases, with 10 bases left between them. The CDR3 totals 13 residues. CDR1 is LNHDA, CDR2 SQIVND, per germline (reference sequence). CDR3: CASSTGDFYEQYF. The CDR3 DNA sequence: TGTGCCAGTAGTACGGGGGACTTCTACGAGCAGTACTTC. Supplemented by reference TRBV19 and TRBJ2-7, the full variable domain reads DGGITQSPKYLFRKEGQNVTLSCEQNLNHDAMYWYRQDPGQGLRLIYYSQIVNDFQKGDIAEGYSVSREKKESFPLTVTSAQKNPTAFYLCASSTGDFYEQYFGPGTRLTVT.

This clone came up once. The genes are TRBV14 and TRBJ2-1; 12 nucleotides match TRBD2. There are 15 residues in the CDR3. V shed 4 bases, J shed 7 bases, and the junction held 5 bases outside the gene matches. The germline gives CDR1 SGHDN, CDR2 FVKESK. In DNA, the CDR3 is TGTGCCAGCAGCCCTCTAGCGGGAGGGGGTAATGAGCAGTTCTTC. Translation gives CASSPLAGGGNEQFF. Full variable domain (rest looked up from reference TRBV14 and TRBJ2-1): EAGVTQFPSHSVIEKGQTVTLRCDPISGHDNLYWYRRVMGKEIKFLLHFVKESKQDESGMPNNRFLAERTGGTYSTLKVQPAELEDSGVYFCASSPLAGGGNEQFFGPGTRLTVL.

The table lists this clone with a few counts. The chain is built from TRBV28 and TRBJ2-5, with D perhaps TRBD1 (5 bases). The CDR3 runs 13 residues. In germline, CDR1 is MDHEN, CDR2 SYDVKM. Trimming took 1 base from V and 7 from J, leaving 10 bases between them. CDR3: CASSLFRVGTQYF. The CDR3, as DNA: TGTGCCAGCAGTTTATTCAGGGTCGGGACCCAGTACTTC.

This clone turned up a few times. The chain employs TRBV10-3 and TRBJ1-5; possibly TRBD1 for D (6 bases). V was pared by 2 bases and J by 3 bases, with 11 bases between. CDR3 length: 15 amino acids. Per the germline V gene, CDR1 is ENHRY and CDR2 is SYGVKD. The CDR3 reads CAISENRATNQPQHF. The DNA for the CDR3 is TGTGCCATCAGTGAGAACAGGGCCACCAATCAGCCCCAGCATTTT.

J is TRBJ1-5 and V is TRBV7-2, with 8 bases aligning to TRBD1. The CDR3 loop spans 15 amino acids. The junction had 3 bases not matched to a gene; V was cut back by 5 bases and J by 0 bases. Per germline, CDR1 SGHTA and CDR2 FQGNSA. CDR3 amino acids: CASSRTGYSNQPQHF. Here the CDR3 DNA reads TGTGCCAGCAGCCGGACAGGGTATAGCAATCAGCCCCAGCATTTT.

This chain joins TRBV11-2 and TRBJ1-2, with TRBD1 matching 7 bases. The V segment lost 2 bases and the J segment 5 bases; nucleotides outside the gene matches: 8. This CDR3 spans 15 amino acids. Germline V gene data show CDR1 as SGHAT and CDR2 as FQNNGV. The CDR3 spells CASSLTGALKYGYTF. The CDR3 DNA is TGTGCCAGCAGCTTAACAGGGGCCCTCAAATATGGCTACACCTTC.

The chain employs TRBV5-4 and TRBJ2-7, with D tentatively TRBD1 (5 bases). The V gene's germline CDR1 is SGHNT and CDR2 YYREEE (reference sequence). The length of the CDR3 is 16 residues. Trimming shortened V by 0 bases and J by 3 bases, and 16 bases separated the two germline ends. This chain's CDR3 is CASSLGGDRSLYEQYF. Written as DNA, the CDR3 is TGTGCCAGCAGCTTGGGAGGCGACAGATCTCTCTACGAGCAGTACTTC. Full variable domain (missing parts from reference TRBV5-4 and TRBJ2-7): ETGVTQSPTHLIKTRGQQVTLRCSSQSGHNTVSWYQQALGQGPQFIFQYYREEENGRGNFPPRFSGLQFPNYSSELNVNALELDDSALYLCASSLGGDRSLYEQYFGPGTRLTVT.

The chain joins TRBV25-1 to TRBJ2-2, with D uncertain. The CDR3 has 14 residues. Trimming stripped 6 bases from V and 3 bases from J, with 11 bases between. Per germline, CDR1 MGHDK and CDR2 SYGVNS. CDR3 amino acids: CASSLTGDTGELFF. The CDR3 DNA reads TGTGCCAGCAGCCTCACGGGTGACACCGGGGAGCTGTTTTTT.

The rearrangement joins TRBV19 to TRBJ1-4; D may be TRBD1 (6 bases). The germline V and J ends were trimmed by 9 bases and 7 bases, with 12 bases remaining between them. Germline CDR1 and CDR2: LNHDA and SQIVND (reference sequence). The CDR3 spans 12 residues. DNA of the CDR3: TGTGCCAGCCGACAGGTCCCTGAAAAACTGTTTTTT. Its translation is CASRQVPEKLFF.

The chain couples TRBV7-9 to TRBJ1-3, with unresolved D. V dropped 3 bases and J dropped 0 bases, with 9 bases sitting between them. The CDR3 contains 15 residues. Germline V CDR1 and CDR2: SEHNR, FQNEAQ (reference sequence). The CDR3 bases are TGTGCCAGCAGCTTCCAAGCAAACTCTGGAAACACCATATATTTT. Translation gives CASSFQANSGNTIYF. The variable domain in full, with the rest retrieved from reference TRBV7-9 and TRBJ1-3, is DTGVSQNPRHKITKRGQNVTFRCDPISEHNRLYWYRQTLGQGPEFLTYFQNEAQLEKSRLLSDRFSAERPKGSFSTLEIQRTEQGDSAMYLCASSFQANSGNTIYFGEGSWLTVV.

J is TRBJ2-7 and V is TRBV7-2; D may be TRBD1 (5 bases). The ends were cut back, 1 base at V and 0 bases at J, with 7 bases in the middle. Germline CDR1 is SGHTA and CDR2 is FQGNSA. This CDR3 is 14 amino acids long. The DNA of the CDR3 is TGTGCCAGCAGCTTAGTCAGGGCCTCCTACGAGCAGTACTTC. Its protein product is CASSLVRASYEQYF. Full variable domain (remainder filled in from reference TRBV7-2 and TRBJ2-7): GAGVSQSPSNKVTEKGKDVELRCDPISGHTALYWYRQSLGQGLEFLIYFQGNSAPDKSGLPSDRFSAERTGGSVSTLTIQRTQQEDSAVYLCASSLVRASYEQYFGPGTRLTVT.

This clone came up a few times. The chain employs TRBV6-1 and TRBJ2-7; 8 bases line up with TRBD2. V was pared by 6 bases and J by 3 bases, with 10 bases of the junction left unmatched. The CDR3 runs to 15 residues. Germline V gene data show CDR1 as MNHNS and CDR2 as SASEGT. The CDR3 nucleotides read TGTGCCAGCAGCCTCGGGAGGGGGAGGGGCTACGAGCAGTACTTC. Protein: CASSLGRGRGYEQYF.

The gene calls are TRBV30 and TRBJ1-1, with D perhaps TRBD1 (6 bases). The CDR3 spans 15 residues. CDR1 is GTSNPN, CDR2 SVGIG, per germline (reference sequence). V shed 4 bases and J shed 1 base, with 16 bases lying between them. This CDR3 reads CAWTRRDTQNTEAFF. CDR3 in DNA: TGTGCCTGGACCCGCCGGGACACGCAGAACACTGAAGCTTTCTTT.

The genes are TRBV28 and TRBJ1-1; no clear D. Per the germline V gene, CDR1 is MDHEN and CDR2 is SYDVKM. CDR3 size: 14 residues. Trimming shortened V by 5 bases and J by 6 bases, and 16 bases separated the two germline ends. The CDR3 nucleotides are TGTGCCAGCAGTCCCGTCGGGGTAAGAGCTGAAGCTTTCTTT. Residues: CASSPVGVRAEAFF. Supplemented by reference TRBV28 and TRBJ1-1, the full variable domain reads DVKVTQSSRYLVKRTGEKVFLECVQDMDHENMFWYRQDPGLGLRLIYFSYDVKMKEKGDIPEGYSVSREKKERFSLILESASTNQTSMYLCASSPVGVRAEAFFGQGTRLTVV.

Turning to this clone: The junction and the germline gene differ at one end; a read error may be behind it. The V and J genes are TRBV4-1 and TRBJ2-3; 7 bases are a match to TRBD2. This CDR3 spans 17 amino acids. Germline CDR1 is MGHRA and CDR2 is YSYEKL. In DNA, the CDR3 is TGCGTCAGCAGCCAATTGTTCGTAGCGGGCAGCACAGATACGCAGTATTTT. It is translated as CVSSQLFVAGSTDTQYF.

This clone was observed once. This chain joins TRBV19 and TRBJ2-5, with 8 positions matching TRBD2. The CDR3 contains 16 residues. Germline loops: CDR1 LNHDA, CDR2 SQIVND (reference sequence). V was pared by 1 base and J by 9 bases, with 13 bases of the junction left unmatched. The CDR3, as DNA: TGTGCCAGTAGTATAGGGCCAGCGGGAGACCCCAGGGCCCAGTACTTC. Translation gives CASSIGPAGDPRAQYF.

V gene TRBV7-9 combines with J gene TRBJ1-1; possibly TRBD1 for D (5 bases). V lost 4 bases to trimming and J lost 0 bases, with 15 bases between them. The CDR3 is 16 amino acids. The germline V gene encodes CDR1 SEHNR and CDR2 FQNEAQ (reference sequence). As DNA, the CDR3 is TGTGCCAGCAGCTACCCGCCGGCAGGGATGAACACTGAAGCTTTCTTT. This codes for CASSYPPAGMNTEAFF.

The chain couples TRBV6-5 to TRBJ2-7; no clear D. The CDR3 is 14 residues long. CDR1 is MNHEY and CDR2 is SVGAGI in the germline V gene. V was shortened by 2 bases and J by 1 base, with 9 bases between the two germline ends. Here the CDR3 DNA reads TGTGCCAGCAGTTACGCCGCAGGATCCTACGAGCAGTACTTC. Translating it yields CASSYAAGSYEQYF.

The CDR3 spells CASSPGKPQETQYF. Here the CDR3 DNA reads TGCGCCAGCAGCCCCGGGAAGCCACAAGAGACCCAGTACTTC. The chain has TRBV5-1 and TRBJ2-5; possibly TRBD2 for D (5 bases). The CDR3 contains 14 residues. Germline CDR1 reads SGHRS; CDR2 reads YFSETQ. The V gene lost 4 bases and the J gene lost 2 bases, with 12 bases spanning the gap.

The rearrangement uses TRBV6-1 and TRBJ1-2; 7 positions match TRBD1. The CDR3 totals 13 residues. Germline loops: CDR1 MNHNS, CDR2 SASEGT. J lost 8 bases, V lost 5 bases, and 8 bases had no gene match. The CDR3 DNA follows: TGTGCCAGCAGTTTCTCGACAGGGATCGGCTACACCTTC. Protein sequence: CASSFSTGIGYTF.

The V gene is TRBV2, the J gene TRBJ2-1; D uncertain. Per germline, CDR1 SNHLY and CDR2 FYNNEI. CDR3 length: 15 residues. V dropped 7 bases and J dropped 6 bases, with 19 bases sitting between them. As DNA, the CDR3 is TGTGCCAGCATTTTGCGCCCGATCCTAGGCAATGAGCAGTTCTTC. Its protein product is CASILRPILGNEQFF.

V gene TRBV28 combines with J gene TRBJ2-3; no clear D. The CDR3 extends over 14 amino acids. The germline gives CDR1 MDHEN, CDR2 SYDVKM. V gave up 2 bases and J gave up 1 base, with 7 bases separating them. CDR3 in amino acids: CASSLPFGTDTQYF. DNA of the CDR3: TGTGCCAGCAGTTTACCCTTTGGCACAGATACGCAGTATTTT.

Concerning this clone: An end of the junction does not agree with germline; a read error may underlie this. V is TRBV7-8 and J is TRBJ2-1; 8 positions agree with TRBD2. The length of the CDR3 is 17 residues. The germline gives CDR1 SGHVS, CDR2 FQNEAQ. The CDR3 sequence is CDSSLRPRLAPYNEQFF. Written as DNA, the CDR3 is TGTGACAGCAGCCTGCGCCCAAGACTAGCGCCGTACAATGAGCAGTTCTTC.

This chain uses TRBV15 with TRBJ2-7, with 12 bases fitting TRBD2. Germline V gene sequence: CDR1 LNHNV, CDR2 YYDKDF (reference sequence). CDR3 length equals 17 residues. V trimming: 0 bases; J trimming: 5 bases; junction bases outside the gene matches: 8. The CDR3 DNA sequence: TGTGCCACCAGCAGAGATTTAGGACTAGCGGGACCCCACGAGCAGTACTTC. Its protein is CATSRDLGLAGPHEQYF.

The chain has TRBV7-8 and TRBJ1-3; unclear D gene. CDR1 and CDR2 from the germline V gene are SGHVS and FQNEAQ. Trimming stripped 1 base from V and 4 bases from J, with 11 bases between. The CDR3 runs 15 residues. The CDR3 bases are TGTGCCAGCAGCTTAGACGGGGATGCCGGAAACACCATATATTTT. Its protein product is CASSLDGDAGNTIYF.

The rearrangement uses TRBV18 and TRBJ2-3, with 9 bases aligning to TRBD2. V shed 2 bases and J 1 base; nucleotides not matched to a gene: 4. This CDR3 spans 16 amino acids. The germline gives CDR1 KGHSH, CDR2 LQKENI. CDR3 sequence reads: CASSPGASGGTDTQYF. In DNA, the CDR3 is TGTGCCAGCTCACCAGGGGCTAGCGGGGGCACAGATACGCAGTATTTT.

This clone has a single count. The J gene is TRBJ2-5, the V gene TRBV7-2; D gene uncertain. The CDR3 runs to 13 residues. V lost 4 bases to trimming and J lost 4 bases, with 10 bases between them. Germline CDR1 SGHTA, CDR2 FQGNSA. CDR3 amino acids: CASSSWASETQYF. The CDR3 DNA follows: TGTGCCAGCAGCTCCTGGGCCTCAGAGACCCAGTACTTC.

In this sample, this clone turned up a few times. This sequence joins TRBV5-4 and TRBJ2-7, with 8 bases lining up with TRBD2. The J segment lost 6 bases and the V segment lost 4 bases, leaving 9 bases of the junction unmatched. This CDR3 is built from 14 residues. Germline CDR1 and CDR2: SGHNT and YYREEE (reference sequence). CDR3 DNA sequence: TGTGCCAGCAGCCGGGAGGGGGAACGAACCGAGCAGTACTTC. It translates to CASSREGERTEQYF.

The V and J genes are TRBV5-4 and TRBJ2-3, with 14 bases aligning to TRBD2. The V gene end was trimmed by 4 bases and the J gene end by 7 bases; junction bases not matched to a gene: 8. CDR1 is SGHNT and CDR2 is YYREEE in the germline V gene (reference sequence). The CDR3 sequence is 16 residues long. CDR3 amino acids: CASSHLGTSGRNTQYF. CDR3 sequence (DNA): TGTGCCAGCAGCCACCTCGGGACTAGCGGGAGAAATACGCAGTATTTT.